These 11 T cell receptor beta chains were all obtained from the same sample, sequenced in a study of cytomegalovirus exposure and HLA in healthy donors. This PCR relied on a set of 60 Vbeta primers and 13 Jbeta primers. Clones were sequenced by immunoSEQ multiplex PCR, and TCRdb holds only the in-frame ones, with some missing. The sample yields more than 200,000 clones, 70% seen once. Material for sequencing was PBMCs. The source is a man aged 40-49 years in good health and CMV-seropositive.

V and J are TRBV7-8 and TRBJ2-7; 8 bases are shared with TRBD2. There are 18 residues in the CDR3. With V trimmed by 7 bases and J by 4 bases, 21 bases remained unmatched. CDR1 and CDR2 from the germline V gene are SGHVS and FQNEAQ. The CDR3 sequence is CASIPHWRGELDGYEQYF. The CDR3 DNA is TGTGCCAGCATCCCGCATTGGCGGGGGGAACTAGACGGATACGAGCAGTACTTC.

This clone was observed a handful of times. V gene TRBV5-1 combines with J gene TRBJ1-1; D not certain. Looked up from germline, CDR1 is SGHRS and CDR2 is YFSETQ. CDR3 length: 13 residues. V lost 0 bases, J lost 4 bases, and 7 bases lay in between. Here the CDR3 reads CASSLEGGTEAFF. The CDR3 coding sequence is TGCGCCAGCAGCTTGGAAGGAGGCACTGAAGCTTTCTTT.

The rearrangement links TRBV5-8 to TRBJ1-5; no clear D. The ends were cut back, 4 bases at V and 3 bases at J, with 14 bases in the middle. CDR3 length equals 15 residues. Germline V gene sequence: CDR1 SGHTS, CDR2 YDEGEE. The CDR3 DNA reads TGTGCCAGCAGCCCTCGGCGAGGCTACAATCAGCCCCAGCATTTT. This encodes CASSPRRGYNQPQHF.

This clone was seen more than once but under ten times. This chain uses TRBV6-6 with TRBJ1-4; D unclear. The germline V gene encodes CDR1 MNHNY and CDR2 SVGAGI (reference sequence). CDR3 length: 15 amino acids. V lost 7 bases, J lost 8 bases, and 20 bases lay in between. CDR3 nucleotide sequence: TGTGCCAGCACCCTAACCGGGGATGTTTGGGAAAAACTGTTTTTT. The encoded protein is CASTLTGDVWEKLFF.

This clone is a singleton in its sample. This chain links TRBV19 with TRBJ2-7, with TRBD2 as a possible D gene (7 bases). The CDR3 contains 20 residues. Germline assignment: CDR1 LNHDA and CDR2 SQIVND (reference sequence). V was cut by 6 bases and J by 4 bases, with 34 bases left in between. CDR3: CASSLSGGAKDRLLFYEQYF. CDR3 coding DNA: TGTGCCAGTAGCCTGAGTGGGGGGGCGAAGGATCGTTTACTTTTTTACGAGCAGTACTTC.

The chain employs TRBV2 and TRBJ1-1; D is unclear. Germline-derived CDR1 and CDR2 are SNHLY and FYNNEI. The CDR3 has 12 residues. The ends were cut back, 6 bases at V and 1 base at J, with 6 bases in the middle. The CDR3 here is CASRHPNTEAFF. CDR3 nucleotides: TGTGCCAGCAGACACCCGAACACTGAAGCTTTCTTT.

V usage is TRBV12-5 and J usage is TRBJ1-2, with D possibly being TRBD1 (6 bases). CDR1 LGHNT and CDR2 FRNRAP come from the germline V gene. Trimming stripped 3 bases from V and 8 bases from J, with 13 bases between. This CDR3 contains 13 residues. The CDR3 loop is CASGFGAGDGYTF. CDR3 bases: TGTGCTAGTGGTTTTGGTGCAGGGGACGGCTACACCTTC.

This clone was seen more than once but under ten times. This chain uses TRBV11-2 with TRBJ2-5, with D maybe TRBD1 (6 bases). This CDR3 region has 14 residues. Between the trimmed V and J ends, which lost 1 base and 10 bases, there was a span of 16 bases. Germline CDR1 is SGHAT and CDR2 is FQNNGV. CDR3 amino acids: CASSLGPDRRNQYF. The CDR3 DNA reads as TGTGCCAGCAGCTTAGGCCCCGACAGGCGGAACCAGTACTTC.

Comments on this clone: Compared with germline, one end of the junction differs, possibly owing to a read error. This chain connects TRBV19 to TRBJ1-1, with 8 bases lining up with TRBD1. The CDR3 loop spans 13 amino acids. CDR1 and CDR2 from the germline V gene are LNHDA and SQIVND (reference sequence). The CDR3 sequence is CASSRRQGTPPLF. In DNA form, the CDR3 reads TGTGCCAGTAGTAGAAGACAGGGGACTCCCCCTTTATTT.

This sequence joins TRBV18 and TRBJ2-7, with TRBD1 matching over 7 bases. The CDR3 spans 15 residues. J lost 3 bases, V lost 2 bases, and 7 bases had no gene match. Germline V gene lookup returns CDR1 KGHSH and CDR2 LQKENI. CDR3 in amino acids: CASSPSTGINYEQYF. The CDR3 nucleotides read TGTGCCAGCTCACCATCGACAGGGATAAACTACGAGCAGTACTTC. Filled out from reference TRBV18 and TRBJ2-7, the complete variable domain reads NAGVMQNPRHLVRRRGQEARLRCSPMKGHSHVYWYRQLPEEGLKFMVYLQKENIIDESGMPKERFSAEFPKEGPSILRIQQVVRGDSAAYFCASSPSTGINYEQYFGPGTRLTVT.

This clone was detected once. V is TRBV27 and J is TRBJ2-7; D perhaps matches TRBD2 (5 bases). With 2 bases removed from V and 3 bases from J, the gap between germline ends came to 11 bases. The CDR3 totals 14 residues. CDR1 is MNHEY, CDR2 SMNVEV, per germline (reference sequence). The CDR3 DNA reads TGTGCCAGCAGTTTAACGGGATCTTACTACGAGCAGTACTTC. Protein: CASSLTGSYYEQYF.